This T cell receptor (beta chain) was sequenced in a study of T cells expressing NK-cell markers. CDR3 size: 15 residues. Each CDR3 protein gets one entry in TCRdb, which reprocessed the 5' RACE reads and gives no DNA. Its listing shows 400,000 or so distinct CDR3 sequences. Material for sequencing was blood T cells: a sorted CD56 or NKG2C T cell subset, CD4+ or CD8+ T cells, or bulk PBMC T cells (not recorded which). The chain employs TRBV12-3 or TRBV12-4 and TRBJ2-3; with no DNA, the TCRdb D assignment of TRBD2 cannot be verified. The TCR originated in a woman aged 50 to 60 in good health. The CDR3 sequence: CASSLGRVNWDTQYF.